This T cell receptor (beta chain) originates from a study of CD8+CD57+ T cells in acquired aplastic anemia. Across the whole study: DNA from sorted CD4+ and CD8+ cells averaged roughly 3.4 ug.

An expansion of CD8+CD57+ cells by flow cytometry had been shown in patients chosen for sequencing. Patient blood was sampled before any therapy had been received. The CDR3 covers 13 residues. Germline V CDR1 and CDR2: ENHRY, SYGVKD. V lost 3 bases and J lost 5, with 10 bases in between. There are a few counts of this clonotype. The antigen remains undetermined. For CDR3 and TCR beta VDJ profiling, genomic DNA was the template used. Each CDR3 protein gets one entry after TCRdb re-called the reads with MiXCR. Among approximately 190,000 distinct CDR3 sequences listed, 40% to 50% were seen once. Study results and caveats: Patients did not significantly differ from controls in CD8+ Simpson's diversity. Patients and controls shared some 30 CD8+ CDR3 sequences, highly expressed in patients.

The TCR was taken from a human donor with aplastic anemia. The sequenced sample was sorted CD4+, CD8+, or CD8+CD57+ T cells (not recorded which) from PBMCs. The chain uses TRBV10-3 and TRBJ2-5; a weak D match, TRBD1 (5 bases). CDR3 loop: CAISDRVGETQYF. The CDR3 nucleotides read TGTGCCATCAGTGACAGGGTAGGGGAGACCCAGTACTTC.